This T cell receptor (beta chain) is drawn from a study of technical replicates of blood from several donors. The protocol was immunoSEQ multiplex PCR, while the TCRdb copy is restricted to in-frame clones and leaves out a portion. The sample carries 95,000 to 100,000 clones, roughly 95% recorded once. This CDR3 is 13 amino acids long. V was cut by 3 bases and J by 11 bases, with 16 bases left in between. From germline, CDR1 is LNHDA and CDR2 SQIVND (reference sequence). This sequence originates from a human donor in good health. Sequenced: T cells isolated from PBMCs. The chain joins TRBV19 to TRBJ1-1; TRBD1 might be the D (5 bases). The CDR3 here is CASSILGGQGAFF. CDR3 coding DNA: TGTGCCAGTAGTATTTTGGGAGGGCAGGGTGCTTTCTTT. The entire variable domain, with the rest obtained from reference TRBV19 and TRBJ1-1, is as follows: DGGITQSPKYLFRKEGQNVTLSCEQNLNHDAMYWYRQDPGQGLRLIYYSQIVNDFQKGDIAEGYSVSREKKESFPLTVTSAQKNPTAFYLCASSILGGQGAFFGQGTRLTVV.